This TCR beta chain emerged from a study of kidney transplant recipient with SARS-CoV-2 infection (dated by TCRdb to the early 2020s). The time point label, read with the paper, signifies: pre-pandemic baseline sample and day 111 after first positive SARS-CoV-2 test. This clonotype appeared many times. Its antigen is still unknown. No base quality information exists; no much larger clone differs at one position. The instrument was an Illumina MiSeq. The peripheral T cell repertoire was profiled for human TCRbeta genes. Concerning the study's data processing: Beta-binomial modelling was applied to test for differential clonotype abundance so that variability over time was accounted for. Expanded clonotypes were screened against the ImmuneCODE reference database of SARS-CoV-2-associated TCRs and were mapped to viral genome regions. Additional analyses of the repertoire looked at TRBV gene usage, CDR3 length, CDR3 amino acid overlap between time points, clonotype abundance distributions and Jaccard similarity. In TCRdb, the public reads were trimmed at Q25 with fastp and aligned with MiXCR, with productive beta chains retained. Rows matching on CDR3 protein sequence are summarized as one entry with the most common DNA and genes. TCRdb's processing, not the authors' own work, is the source of the V and J calls. The sample table shows 250,000 or so distinct CDR3 sequences, and less than 35% are seen once. The ten largest account for under 7.5% of the sample.

The TCR originated in a male patient aged 30 to 40 who had COVID-19 and was a kidney transplant recipient. After a transplant, some of the T cells may come from the graft donor. Sequencing was performed on a blood sample, taken at baseline and on roughly day 120 from a kidney transplant recipient.

The CDR3 is CSSPPTGTVSSYEQYF. The sequence in DNA is TGCAGCTCCCCTCCTACCGGGACAGTTAGCTCCTACGAGCAGTACTTC. The rearranged segments are TRBV29-1 and TRBJ2-7; 7 bases in the junction line up with TRBD1. From the germline V gene, CDR1 is SQVTM and CDR2 is ANQGSEA. Germline trimming: 8 bases from V, 0 bases from J; junction bases outside gene matches: 16. The CDR3 has 16 amino acids, counting the end cysteine and phenylalanine. Only the CDR3 region is kept as DNA, spanning 48 bases read in frame from base 1.